This T cell receptor (beta chain) was found in a study of blood T cell repertoires in COVID-19. Profiling relied on immunoSEQ multiplex PCR, and the TCRdb table lists in-frame clones only, not all of them. This table holds roughly 100,000 clones, roughly 92% found once. Seattle cases were enrolled at active infection and followed longitudinally. Trimming left V 0 bases short and J 6 bases short, with 9 bases between. Germline V gene sequence: CDR1 LGHDT, CDR2 YNNKEL (reference sequence). There are 14 residues in the CDR3. What was sequenced was peripheral blood. The rearrangement joins TRBV3-1 (or the pseudogene TRBV3-2) to TRBJ1-5; tentative D call: TRBD1 (6 bases). The sequence derives from a woman between 50 and 59 years old with COVID-19, enrolled during active disease. The chain's CDR3 is CASSQDWGPQPQHF. As DNA, the CDR3 is TGTGCCAGCAGCCAAGATTGGGGGCCTCAGCCCCAGCATTTT.